Described below is a single TCR beta chain sequence and its context. Its antigen specificity is not known. Per-base quality was not reported, and no clone a single base away is much larger than it. Library preparation employed the immunoSEQ multiplex PCR assay. TCRdb took over this immuneACCESS table, retaining in-frame rearrangements with V and J assigned. Such tables are incomplete; in checked studies, under half of the missing clones stem from an unresolved V gene, and the remainder is unexplained. This sample lists 150,000 to 200,000 clones; 91% were detected once. Approximately 1.5% of the sample comes from the top ten. This sample is drawn from a study of control samples from healthy donors and cancer patients (dated by TCRdb to 2019 to 2021). V and J are trimmed by 5 bases and 4 bases, and the gene matches miss 6 bases of the junction. Taken from the germline V gene (reference sequence), the CDR1 and CDR2 loops are PRHDT and FYEKMQ. The CDR3 runs 14 amino acids, cysteine and phenylalanine included. Just CDR3 DNA is preserved here, 42 bases in frame from base 1.

This sequence uses TRBV13 and TRBJ1-2, with TRBD1 matching 8 junction bases. Source material: blood. The clonotype was recovered from a woman aged 30 to 39 in good health. The sequence in DNA is TGTGCCAGCAGCCACCGGACAGGGAGCTATGGCTACACCTTC. This codes for CASSHRTGSYGYTF.